Shown below are 28 T cell receptor beta chains from a single sample sequenced in a study of T-cell memory formation after mild COVID-19. One entry per CDR3 protein, called by TCRdb with MiXCR from the 5' RACE reads. The sample carries about 110,000 distinct CDR3 sequences, over 15% recorded once. Source material: PBMCs or a T cell subset sorted from them (not recorded which). The receptors were sampled from a man aged 18 to 35 who had mild COVID-19 (a few samples of this study predate the infection). Cell type and time point are not known.

This chain joins TRBV10-3 and TRBJ2-2; D is possibly TRBD2 (6 bases). V was trimmed by 4 bases and J by 6 bases, leaving 15 bases between them. The V gene's germline CDR1 is ENHRY and CDR2 SYGVKD. CDR3 length: 15 amino acids. The CDR3 loop reads CAISATSFPPGELFF. CDR3 DNA: TGTGCCATCAGTGCGACTAGTTTCCCCCCCGGGGAGCTGTTTTTT.

This sequence joins TRBV5-1 and TRBJ2-2, with a tentative D call TRBD2 (6 bases). CDR1 SGHRS and CDR2 YFSETQ come from the germline V gene. V was pared by 4 bases and J by 1 base, with 14 bases between. The CDR3 covers 16 residues. The CDR3 nucleotides are TGCGCCAGCAGCCCTGAGGGACTTCAGAACACCGGGGAGCTGTTTTTT. It encodes CASSPEGLQNTGELFF.

This clonotype showed up just a few times. This chain uses TRBV20-1 with TRBJ1-1, with 7 bases that match TRBD1. After removal of 4 bases from V and 4 bases from J, the junction contained 6 bases not matched to a gene. The germline CDR1 and CDR2 sequences are DFQATT and SNEGSKA (reference sequence). The CDR3 totals 13 residues. The chain's CDR3 is CSANPTGSTEAFF. In DNA, the CDR3 is TGCAGTGCTAATCCGACAGGGTCCACTGAAGCTTTCTTT.

This clonotype was detected only a few times. The V gene is TRBV19, the J gene TRBJ2-5; 7 nucleotides match TRBD2. The CDR3 covers 12 residues. The germline V gene encodes CDR1 LNHDA and CDR2 SQIVND (reference sequence). The ends lost 7 bases at V and 4 bases at J; junction bases unmatched: 3. CDR3 sequence: CASNTGGETQYF. The CDR3 DNA reads TGTGCCAGTAATACGGGAGGAGAGACCCAGTACTTC.

The chain is built from TRBV20-1 and TRBJ2-5; D ambiguous. The length of the CDR3 is 14 residues. Trimming pared 6 bases from V and 2 bases from J, leaving 16 bases between. Germline values: CDR1 DFQATT, CDR2 SNEGSKA (reference sequence). The CDR3 coding sequence is TGCAGTGCCCCCCCCGGGTGGCAGCAAGAGACCCAGTACTTC. This sequence encodes CSAPPGWQQETQYF.

Ten or more counts support this clonotype. The gene calls are TRBV7-6 and TRBJ2-5; perhaps TRBD2 as D (7 bases). The germline V and J ends were trimmed by 2 bases and 3 bases, with 16 bases remaining between them. The V gene's germline CDR1 is SGHVS and CDR2 FNYEAQ. The CDR3 extends over 16 amino acids. The CDR3 nucleotides are TGTGCCAGCAGCTTAACGGGGGGCCGAGGGAAAGAGACCCAGTACTTC. It yields the protein CASSLTGGRGKETQYF.

This clonotype was counted a few times. This chain links TRBV5-1 with TRBJ2-1, with D possibly TRBD2 on 6 matching bases. This CDR3 comprises 15 residues. The germline gives CDR1 SGHRS, CDR2 YFSETQ. Trimming left V 0 bases short and J 4 bases short, with 11 bases between. CDR3 sequence: CASSLEGAGYNEQFF. CDR3 nucleotide sequence: TGCGCCAGCAGCTTGGAGGGTGCGGGGTACAATGAGCAGTTCTTC.

The V and J genes are TRBV4-1 and TRBJ1-5; the match to TRBD1 covers 9 bases. This CDR3 has 15 residues. Trimming removed 6 bases from V and 3 bases from J; junction bases left unmatched: 6. The germline gives CDR1 MGHRA, CDR2 YSYEKL. The CDR3 nucleotides read TGCGCCAGCAGACCCACAGGGGGCATCAATCAGCCCCAGCATTTT. Translation gives CASRPTGGINQPQHF.

The table lists this clonotype with a few counts. The rearrangement links TRBV20-1 to TRBJ2-7, with D tentatively TRBD2 (5 bases). CDR1 and CDR2 from the germline V gene are DFQATT and SNEGSKA (reference sequence). Trimming stripped 2 bases from V and 1 base from J, with 12 bases between. The CDR3 contains 14 residues. The CDR3 reads CSARRADESYEQYF. CDR3 DNA: TGCAGTGCTAGACGAGCGGACGAATCCTACGAGCAGTACTTC.

The chain couples TRBV18 to TRBJ1-4, with D possibly TRBD1 on 5 matching bases. The V gene's germline CDR1 is KGHSH and CDR2 LQKENI. There are 16 residues in the CDR3. Trimming left V 0 bases short and J 5 bases short, with 13 bases between. CDR3 DNA: TGTGCCAGCTCACCACCTAAGGGACGGGACAATGAAAAACTGTTTTTT. Encoded protein: CASSPPKGRDNEKLFF.

The chain has TRBV20-1 and TRBJ2-3, with D perhaps matching TRBD2 (5 bases). Between the trimmed V and J ends, which lost 2 bases and 3 bases, there was a span of 6 bases. CDR3 size: 12 residues. Germline CDR1 reads DFQATT; CDR2 reads SNEGSKA (reference sequence). CDR3 DNA sequence: TGCAGTGCTAGACGAGGGACAGATACGCAGTATTTT. Its protein product is CSARRGTDTQYF.

This clonotype has more than one count but fewer than ten. The chain has TRBV7-2 and TRBJ1-5; D may be TRBD1 (6 bases). CDR1 is SGHTA and CDR2 is FQGNSA in the germline V gene. This CDR3 comprises 13 residues. Trimming left V 5 bases short and J 5 bases short, with 10 bases between. CDR3 in amino acids: CASSPNRDQPQHF. DNA for the CDR3: TGTGCCAGCAGCCCTAACAGGGATCAGCCCCAGCATTTT.

This CDR3 reads CASSQRTVGEGADTQYF. CDR3 DNA sequence: TGTGCCAGCAGTCAGAGGACCGTAGGGGAAGGAGCAGATACGCAGTATTTT. V gene TRBV25-1 combines with J gene TRBJ2-3; D possibly corresponds to TRBD1 (5 bases). The CDR3 extends over 17 amino acids. CDR1 is MGHDK and CDR2 is SYGVNS in the germline V gene. V was pared by 5 bases and J by 4 bases, with 22 bases between.

The V call is TRBV5-6, the J call TRBJ2-1, with D possibly matching TRBD1 (5 bases). V gave up 0 bases and J gave up 5 bases, with 6 bases separating them. Germline lookup yields CDR1 SGHDT and CDR2 YYEEEE. The length of the CDR3 is 13 residues. The CDR3 sequence: CASSLVQDNEQFF. DNA for the CDR3: TGTGCCAGCAGCTTGGTACAGGACAATGAGCAGTTCTTC.

This rearrangement joins TRBV4-1 to TRBJ2-2, with D unresolved. V gave up 0 bases and J gave up 4 bases, with 9 bases separating them. Per germline, CDR1 MGHRA and CDR2 YSYEKL. The CDR3 has 15 residues. CDR3 sequence reads: CASSQELLPTGELFF. The CDR3 coding sequence is TGCGCCAGCAGCCAAGAACTACTCCCCACCGGGGAGCTGTTTTTT.

The table lists this clonotype with a few counts. The rearrangement links TRBV7-6 to TRBJ2-3, with TRBD2 matching over 10 bases. Germline V gives CDR1 SGHVS, CDR2 FNYEAQ. With 2 bases clipped from V and 4 bases from J, the junction kept 6 bases outside the gene matches. The CDR3 is 16 residues long. The DNA for the CDR3 is TGTGCCAGCAGCTTACGACTAGCGGGTTACGCAGATACGCAGTATTTT. Protein product: CASSLRLAGYADTQYF.

This CDR3 reads CASSFLSGGLLYNEQFF. As DNA, the CDR3 is TGCGCCAGCAGCTTCTTATCGGGGGGGCTTCTCTACAATGAGCAGTTCTTC. The J gene is TRBJ2-1, the V gene TRBV5-1, with TRBD2 identical over 8 bases. The CDR3 runs to 17 residues. Germline V gives CDR1 SGHRS, CDR2 YFSETQ. Trimming removed 2 bases from V and 3 bases from J; junction bases left unmatched: 10.

This chain joins TRBV7-2 and TRBJ2-3; possibly TRBD1 or TRBD2 for D (6 bases each). Germline V gene sequence: CDR1 SGHTA, CDR2 FQGNSA. Trimming cost V 5 bases and J 0 bases, with 15 bases left between them. The CDR3 has 16 residues. CDR3 bases: TGTGCCAGCAGCCCCCGCCGGGGGCGGAGCACAGATACGCAGTATTTT. Its translation: CASSPRRGRSTDTQYF. Full variable domain (remainder filled in from reference TRBV7-2 and TRBJ2-3): GAGVSQSPSNKVTEKGKDVELRCDPISGHTALYWYRQSLGQGLEFLIYFQGNSAPDKSGLPSDRFSAERTGGSVSTLTIQRTQQEDSAVYLCASSPRRGRSTDTQYFGPGTRLTVL.

There are many counts of this clonotype. V gene TRBV12-3 or TRBV12-4 combines with J gene TRBJ2-5; the D gene could be TRBD1 or TRBD2 (5 bases each). The CDR3 loop spans 14 amino acids. Trimming took off 6 bases at V and 7 bases at J, with 18 bases between the two ends. The DNA of the CDR3 is TGTGCCAGCAGAACCACCGGGACCCTAGTGACCCAGTACTTC. Its translation is CASRTTGTLVTQYF.

The gene calls are TRBV21-1 and TRBJ1-5; the D call of TRBD1 is as the table states it, not checked on the DNA. TRBV21-1 is deemed a pseudogene. The CDR3 has 19 amino acids. In DNA, the CDR3 is TGTGCCAGCAGCAATACCCGATTTGGACAGTCGTGGACAGGTCAGCCCCAGCATTTT. Its translation: CASSNTRFGQSWTGQPQHF.

This clonotype was seen repeatedly, ten times or more. V and J are TRBV7-9 and TRBJ2-3, with a weak D call TRBD2 (5 bases). V was clipped by 4 bases and J by 6 bases, with 8 bases between them. The CDR3 length is 12 residues. In germline, CDR1 is SEHNR, CDR2 FQNEAQ (reference sequence). The CDR3 DNA reads as TGTGCCAGCAGCTCCGGGGTGGATACGCAGTATTTT. Amino acid sequence: CASSSGVDTQYF.

This clonotype was observed at least ten times. V is TRBV20-1 and J is TRBJ2-4, with D unresolved. CDR3 length: 16 residues. Deletions cut 0 bases from V and 0 bases from J, with 12 bases between. In germline, CDR1 is DFQATT, CDR2 SNEGSKA (reference sequence). The CDR3 nucleotides read TGCAGTGCTAGAGATCCCATGTCGCTAGCCAAAAACATTCAGTACTTC. It is translated as CSARDPMSLAKNIQYF.

The gene calls are TRBV12-3 or TRBV12-4 and TRBJ2-1, with TRBD2 as a possible D gene (5 bases). V dropped 7 bases and J dropped 3 bases, with 16 bases sitting between them. CDR3 size: 15 residues. CDR3 region: CASTVDYFGYNEQFF. In nucleotides, the CDR3 is TGTGCCAGCACCGTCGACTATTTTGGCTACAATGAGCAGTTCTTC.

The CDR3 coding sequence is TGTGCCAGCAGCACGGGACTTTCCCGCACAGATACGCAGTATTTT. Its translation: CASSTGLSRTDTQYF. V and J are TRBV7-2 and TRBJ2-3, with D possibly TRBD2 on 6 matching bases. Looked up from germline, CDR1 is SGHTA and CDR2 is FQGNSA. The CDR3 extends over 15 amino acids. The V gene lost 5 bases and the J gene lost 1 base, with 13 bases spanning the gap.

The gene calls are TRBV7-2 and TRBJ2-3; 13 positions agree with TRBD2. Trimming cost V 6 bases and J 6 bases; bases outside gene matches: 3. The CDR3 has 14 residues. Germline V gives CDR1 SGHTA, CDR2 FQGNSA. The CDR3 spells CASSRTSGGDTQYF. The CDR3 DNA is TGTGCCAGCAGTCGGACTAGCGGGGGCGATACGCAGTATTTT.

This clonotype turned up a few times. The chain links TRBV12-3 or TRBV12-4 to TRBJ2-5; the match to TRBD1 covers 9 bases. J gave up 4 bases and V 7 bases, and 7 bases lay outside the gene matches. This CDR3 has 14 amino acids. The CDR3 DNA sequence: TGTGCCAGCATTGCTGGACAGGGGACAGAGACCCAGTACTTC. Residues: CASIAGQGTETQYF.

V gene TRBV3-1 combines with J gene TRBJ1-2; 7 positions agree with TRBD1. Per germline, CDR1 LGHDT and CDR2 YNNKEL (reference sequence). The V gene end was trimmed by 3 bases and the J gene end by 8 bases; junction bases not matched to a gene: 9. CDR3 length: 14 amino acids. CDR3 nucleotide sequence: TGTGCCAGCAGCCATAGGGGGCGCTTTAACGGCTACACCTTC. It yields the protein CASSHRGRFNGYTF.

Here the CDR3 DNA reads TGTGCCAGCAGCTCGGGGACCAGACGAGATACGCAGTATTTT. Its protein product is CASSSGTRRDTQYF. The chain has TRBV12-3 or TRBV12-4 and TRBJ2-3, with D perhaps TRBD1 or TRBD2 (5 bases each). V lost 6 bases and J 5 bases, leaving 15 bases between the germline ends. The CDR3 has 14 amino acids.